The rows below give T cell receptor beta chains drawn from one sample of a study of T cell changes during pregnancy in multiple sclerosis. The repertoire was sequenced with immunoSEQ multiplex PCR; TCRdb's copy has only in-frame clones and lacks some. The sample holds 93,000 or so clones, roughly 90% seen once. The material sequenced was peripheral blood, taken before pregnancy. All receptors derive from a female donor with multiple sclerosis, enrolled in a pregnancy study. Each CDR3 is given with its conserved first and last residue. The D gene is left open where the match is weak. Clone size is stated in some rows and not others, as once, few, many or a class when expanded.

-	TRBV20-1	-	TRBJ2-3	TGCAGTGCCCCCAGGGATACGCAGTATTTT	CSAPRDTQYF
TRBD2	TRBV9	-	TRBJ2-1	TGTGCCAGCACCGCACCCGGGACTAGCGAAGATGAGCAGTTCTTC	CASTAPGTSEDEQFF
-	TRBV5-1	-	TRBJ2-3	TGCGCCAGCAGCTTGGTGGGCAGGGCAGATACGCAGTATTTT	CASSLVGRADTQYF
TRBD1	TRBV5-1	-	TRBJ1-6	TGCGCCAGCTCCTTAGGGGGCGGCTATAATTCACCCCTCCACTTT	CASSLGGGYNSPLHF
-	TRBV11-2	once	TRBJ1-4	TGTGCCAGCAGCTTAGGACCTAGAGAAAAACTGTTTTTT	CASSLGPREKLFF
TRBD1	TRBV7-2	once	TRBJ1-6	TGTGCCAGCAGCTTTCCAGGGGGCCGAAATTCACCCCTCCACTTT	CASSFPGGRNSPLHF
TRBD1	TRBV30	-	TRBJ1-2	TGTGCTTCGACAGGGGACAACTATGGCTACACCTTC	CASTGDNYGYTF
-	TRBV6-1	-	TRBJ2-7	TGTGCCACCAGGGTCCGAGGCTACGAGCAGTACTTC	CATRVRGYEQYF
-	TRBV7-2	-	TRBJ2-1	TGTGCCAGCAGGTCCCAGGTGTTGGGGGCCGATGAGCAGTTCTTC	CASRSQVLGADEQFF
TRBD1	TRBV2	-	TRBJ1-1	TGTGCCAGCAGTGAAGCCACAGGGGCCAATGAAGCTTTCTTT	CASSEATGANEAFF
-	TRBV6-1	-	TRBJ2-1	TGTGCCAGCAAGGCTTCCCCAGGGAATGAGCAGTTCTTC	CASKASPGNEQFF
TRBD1	TRBV7-3	-	TRBJ2-2	TGTGCCAGCAGCTTTCCCAGGGGGCTGGGGAACGGGGAGCTGTTTTTT	CASSFPRGLGNGELFF
-	TRBV18	-	TRBJ2-2	TGTGCCAGCTCACCGTCGGCGGGGAGGGAGCTGTTTTTT	CASSPSAGRELFF
TRBD2	TRBV4-3	-	TRBJ2-1	TGCGCCAGCAGCCAAGACCTAACCGGCGGGGGGTTTTACAATGAGCAGTTCTTC	CASSQDLTGGGFYNEQFF
TRBD2	TRBV30	-	TRBJ2-1	TGTGCCTGGTCCTCCTTGGCGGGGGGCTACAATGAGCAGTTCTTC	CAWSSLAGGYNEQFF
TRBD1	TRBV10-3	-	TRBJ1-1	TGTGCCATCAGTGAGTCGCAGGGGGGAACTGAAGCTTTCTTT	CAISESQGGTEAFF
TRBD1	TRBV19	-	TRBJ1-1	TGTGCCAGTAGTATAGACGACAGGGGTGCTGCTGAAGCTTTCTTT	CASSIDDRGAAEAFF
TRBD1	TRBV9	-	TRBJ2-5	TGTGCCAGCAGCGTCGGGACAGGGGTACCAAGGGAGACCCAGTACTTC	CASSVGTGVPRETQYF
-	TRBV9	-	TRBJ2-7	TGTGCCAGCAGCCCTCGTTTCGGGCAGGGTGACGAGCAGTACTTC	CASSPRFGQGDEQYF
-	TRBV7-4	-	TRBJ2-3	TGTGCCAGCAGCTCCGTTGCAGATACGCAGTATTTT	CASSSVADTQYF
TRBD2	TRBV27	-	TRBJ2-1	TGTGCCAGCAGTTTCAGCGGGGGATTCAATGAGCAGTTCTTC	CASSFSGGFNEQFF
-	TRBV2	few	TRBJ1-2	TGTGCCAGCAGTGAGTCCAGGGCCCATTATGGCTACACCTTC	CASSESRAHYGYTF
-	TRBV9	-	TRBJ1-1	TGTGCCAGCAGCGGGGGGCTGAACACTGAAGCTTTCTTT	CASSGGLNTEAFF
TRBD1	TRBV10-3	-	TRBJ2-1	TGTGCCATCAGGGACAGGGTACCTGAGCAGTTCTTC	CAIRDRVPEQFF
TRBD1	TRBV5-4	once	TRBJ2-3	TGTGCCAGCAGCTTGGTCCGAACAGGGGGGACGCGGGATACGCAGTATTTT	CASSLVRTGGTRDTQYF
TRBD1	TRBV7-2	-	TRBJ1-2	TGTGCCAGCAGCTATCTGGACAGGGCTGTTAACTATGGCTACACCTTC	CASSYLDRAVNYGYTF
-	TRBV5-4	-	TRBJ1-2	TGTGCCAGCAGCTTGTTTCTGACAGGCAAAACCCCTAACTATGGCTACACCTTC	CASSLFLTGKTPNYGYTF
TRBD1	TRBV27	-	TRBJ2-3	TGTGCCAGCAGTTTAACGTACCCTTATGAAGGGACAGGGGAAAGAGATACGCAGTATTTT	CASSLTYPYEGTGERDTQYF
TRBD1	TRBV7-9	-	TRBJ2-2	TGTGCCAGCAGCCCGGGACAGAAGAACACCGGGGAGCTGTTTTTT	CASSPGQKNTGELFF
-	TRBV10-3	-	TRBJ2-7	TGTGCCATCAGTGAAAGGGGGGGCTCCTACGAGCAGTACTTC	CAISERGGSYEQYF
-	TRBV9	-	TRBJ2-1	TGTGCCAGCAGCGTAGTGCTAGGGGAGGACAATGAGCAGTTCTTC	CASSVVLGEDNEQFF
-	TRBV19	-	TRBJ1-2	TGTGCCAGTAGTATAGGGGGGGGCTATGGCTACACCTTC	CASSIGGGYGYTF
-	TRBV25-1	once	TRBJ2-3	TGTGCCAGCAGTCCCTCGGGTAGTAGGCATGGCACAGATACGCAGTATTTT	CASSPSGSRHGTDTQYF
-	TRBV7-2	-	TRBJ2-3	TGTGCCAGCAGCTTAGCATGGCTAGATACGCAGTATTTT	CASSLAWLDTQYF
TRBD2	TRBV7-9	-	TRBJ2-7	TGTGCCAGCAGCCGACCCGGGACTAGGGCCTCCTACGAGCAGTACTTC	CASSRPGTRASYEQYF
-	TRBV15	-	TRBJ2-2	TGTGCCACCAGCAGAGTAGTTATTGACACCGGGGAGCTGTTTTTT	CATSRVVIDTGELFF
TRBD1	TRBV12-5	-	TRBJ2-7	TGTGCTAGTGCCGGGACAGACTACGAGCAGTACTTC	CASAGTDYEQYF
TRBD2	TRBV7-7	-	TRBJ2-1	TGTGCCAGCAGCTTAGGGACTAGCGGGGCAAATGAGCAGTTCTTC	CASSLGTSGANEQFF